The 12 T cell receptor beta chains presented below share a single source sample, sequenced in a study of blood T cell repertoires in COVID-19. The data were produced by immunoSEQ multiplex PCR, yet TCRdb's version contains in-frame clones alone and is incomplete. Of some 400,000 clones listed, roughly 80% are singletons. Sequenced: peripheral blood. The receptors derive from a human donor with acute or convalescent COVID-19. The donor label of this sample is uncertain.

The rearrangement uses TRBV18 and TRBJ1-6; 9 bases line up with TRBD1. The junction had 7 bases not matched to a gene; V was cut back by 2 bases and J by 8 bases. Germline V lookup: CDR1 KGHSH, CDR2 LQKENI. CDR3 length: 16 amino acids. CDR3 loop: CASSPGTGRSDSPLHF. In DNA form, the CDR3 reads TGTGCCAGCTCACCAGGGACAGGGCGTTCGGATTCACCCCTCCACTTT. Looking up the rest from reference TRBV18 and TRBJ1-6 gives the full variable domain: NAGVMQNPRHLVRRRGQEARLRCSPMKGHSHVYWYRQLPEEGLKFMVYLQKENIIDESGMPKERFSAEFPKEGPSILRIQQVVRGDSAAYFCASSPGTGRSDSPLHFGNGTRLTVT.

The chain employs TRBV7-9 and TRBJ1-6; tentative D call: TRBD1 (6 bases). Germline V gene data show CDR1 as SEHNR and CDR2 as FQNEAQ (reference sequence). The V end was cut by 4 bases, the J end by 10 bases, with 14 bases between. The CDR3 covers 14 residues. The CDR3 nucleotides read TGTGCCAGCAGCTCAGGACAGCTTTGGTCACCCCTCCACTTT. Translating gives CASSSGQLWSPLHF.

The CDR3 DNA is TGTGCCAGCAGCTTAGATCATACAGCCGAAGCTTTCTTT. Protein sequence: CASSLDHTAEAFF. The chain joins TRBV11-2 to TRBJ1-1; no clear D. This CDR3 is built from 13 residues. Germline-derived CDR1 and CDR2 are SGHAT and FQNNGV. V was trimmed by 0 bases and J by 8 bases, leaving 10 bases between them.

This chain uses TRBV3-1 (or the pseudogene TRBV3-2) with TRBJ1-1, with 11 bases identical to TRBD1. The CDR3 is 14 amino acids. The germline V gene has CDR1 LGHDT and CDR2 YNNKEL (reference sequence). J gave up 5 bases and V 4 bases, and 3 bases lay outside the gene matches. The CDR3 region is CASSRTGGLTEAFF. In DNA form, the CDR3 reads TGTGCCAGCAGCCGGACAGGGGGCTTGACTGAAGCTTTCTTT.

The CDR3 loop reads CASRSTGAIGYTF. In DNA, the CDR3 is TGTGCCAGCAGGTCTACAGGGGCGATTGGCTACACCTTC. The V gene is TRBV28, the J gene TRBJ1-2, with 7 bases that match TRBD1. Trimming took 6 bases from V and 7 from J; bases not matched to a gene: 8. Germline V gene sequence: CDR1 MDHEN, CDR2 SYDVKM. The CDR3 consists of 13 residues.

CDR3 in amino acids: CASSLWTLGTGELFF. The CDR3 DNA reads TGCGCCAGCAGCTTATGGACTCTGGGGACCGGGGAGCTGTTTTTT. The chain employs TRBV5-1 and TRBJ2-2; tentative D call: TRBD2 (5 bases). V dropped 2 bases and J dropped 5 bases, with 13 bases sitting between them. The CDR3 is 15 residues long. From germline, CDR1 is SGHRS and CDR2 YFSETQ.

In this sample, this clone turned up many times. J is TRBJ2-7 and V is TRBV3-1 (or the pseudogene TRBV3-2), with 15 bases fitting TRBD2. V lost 4 bases and J lost 12; bases outside the gene matches: 7. The CDR3 is 14 residues long. Germline lookup yields CDR1 LGHDT and CDR2 YNNKEL (reference sequence). CDR3 sequence: CASSPVGTSGRLYF. CDR3 nucleotide sequence: TGTGCCAGCAGCCCAGTGGGGACTAGCGGGAGGTTGTACTTC.

V usage is TRBV19 and J usage is TRBJ1-4, with 7 nucleotides matching TRBD1. With 7 bases clipped from V and 5 bases from J, the junction kept 4 bases outside the gene matches. Germline values: CDR1 LNHDA, CDR2 SQIVND (reference sequence). There are 13 residues in the CDR3. The CDR3 loop reads CASKKTGNEKLFF. CDR3 coding DNA: TGTGCCAGTAAGAAGACAGGGAATGAAAAACTGTTTTTT.

V usage is TRBV14 and J usage is TRBJ2-2, with 11 bases aligning to TRBD2. The ends lost 3 bases at V and 6 bases at J; junction bases unmatched: 9. The CDR3 totals 17 residues. Germline V gene lookup returns CDR1 SGHDN and CDR2 FVKESK. CDR3 residues: CASSQGYTSGSPGELFF. The CDR3 bases are TGTGCCAGCAGCCAGGGCTATACTAGCGGGAGCCCCGGGGAGCTGTTTTTT. Using reference TRBV14 and TRBJ2-2 for the parts outside the CDR3, the full variable domain is EAGVTQFPSHSVIEKGQTVTLRCDPISGHDNLYWYRRVMGKEIKFLLHFVKESKQDESGMPNNRFLAERTGGTYSTLKVQPAELEDSGVYFCASSQGYTSGSPGELFFGEGSRLTVL.

The chain links TRBV5-1 to TRBJ2-3, with 10 bases fitting TRBD1. The CDR3 totals 18 residues. Germline CDR1 reads SGHRS; CDR2 reads YFSETQ. The trim removed 1 base at V and 1 base at J, leaving 9 bases unmatched. The CDR3 DNA follows: TGCGCCAGCAGCTTGTGGGGCACCGGGACAGGGGGCACAGATACGCAGTATTTT. Its translation: CASSLWGTGTGGTDTQYF.

This clone was seen only once. CDR3 region: CASSSQFSNQPQHF. The CDR3 nucleotides are TGTGCCAGCAGTTCCCAGTTTAGCAATCAGCCCCAGCATTTT. The chain has TRBV27 and TRBJ1-5; no clear D gene. With 4 bases removed from V and 0 bases from J, the gap between germline ends came to 7 bases. Germline values: CDR1 MNHEY, CDR2 SMNVEV (reference sequence). The CDR3 has 14 amino acids.

The chain recombines TRBV2 with TRBJ1-5; TRBD1 is a possible D gene (6 bases). Germline lookup yields CDR1 SNHLY and CDR2 FYNNEI. CDR3 size: 15 residues. Deletions cut 6 bases from V and 4 bases from J, with 16 bases between. The CDR3 protein is CASRENGTPNQPQHF. The CDR3 coding sequence is TGTGCCAGCAGGGAAAACGGGACACCAAATCAGCCCCAGCATTTT.